The present entry profiles one T cell receptor beta chain with its context. Its antigen is currently unknown. The data originate from a study of identifying expanded T cells in peripheral blood. Collection occurred without any documented infections or immune events in donors. The CDR3 is 15 amino acids. V lost 2 bases and J lost 2, with 12 bases in between. Germline V gives CDR1 KGHSH, CDR2 LQKENI. Method: immunoSEQ multiplex PCR; TCRdb's copy keeps in-frame clones and lacks some. The top ten clones hold approximately 8% of a sample with approximately 130,000 clones, roughly 90% of them seen once. Whole-study results and caveats: Roughly 1.2 clones differed between technical replicates, versus approximately 16 and 19 over time. Roughly 2-week clone count variance significantly increased as total template count grew.

What was sequenced was blood. This receptor was taken from a person between 18 and 75 years old in good health. V gene TRBV18 combines with J gene TRBJ1-2, with D possibly TRBD1 on 6 matching bases. The CDR3 reads CASSPIGQGNYGYTF. CDR3 DNA: TGTGCCAGCTCACCAATTGGTCAGGGGAACTATGGCTACACCTTC.